These 28 T cell receptor beta chains share one sample of origin, sequenced in a study of CD8+ T cells in alopecia areata. Extracted RNA was reverse transcribed into cDNA, the sequencing template. Using immunoSEQ multiplex PCR, the repertoire was profiled, and TCRdb retains in-frame clones only, with some absent. The sample has 100,000 to 150,000 clones, about 47% seen once. The specimen comprised CD8+ T cells sorted from blood, sampled at week 0. These receptors all come from a human donor with alopecia areata.

The rearrangement uses TRBV29-1 and TRBJ1-2; no reliable D call. The ends were cut back, 0 bases at V and 0 bases at J, with 14 bases in the middle. From germline, CDR1 is SQVTM and CDR2 ANQGSEA. This CDR3 is 16 amino acids long. The CDR3 bases are TGCAGCGTTGAAGATACTTCGGGGTTTCCTAACTATGGCTACACCTTC. Translating it yields CSVEDTSGFPNYGYTF.

The chain employs TRBV27 and TRBJ1-2; tentative D call: TRBD1 (5 bases). V shed 3 bases and J shed 6 bases, with 11 bases lying between them. This CDR3 has 13 residues. CDR1 is MNHEY, CDR2 SMNVEV, per germline (reference sequence). The CDR3 reads CASSLSGRNGYTF. In DNA form, the CDR3 reads TGTGCCAGCAGTTTGTCAGGGAGGAATGGCTACACCTTC.

The chain couples TRBV5-6 to TRBJ2-7; D gene uncertain. Looked up from germline, CDR1 is SGHDT and CDR2 is YYEEEE. V shed 2 bases and J shed 3 bases, with 9 bases lying between them. This CDR3 contains 13 residues. The DNA for the CDR3 is TGTGCCAGCAGCTTCAACACCCGCTACGAGCAGTACTTC. Translated: CASSFNTRYEQYF.

Turning to this clone: Other nucleotide sequences from this sample produce the same CDR3. V and J are TRBV29-1 and TRBJ1-1; D is unresolved. This CDR3 region has 11 residues. Germline V gene lookup returns CDR1 SQVTM and CDR2 ANQGSEA. V was clipped by 6 bases and J by 1 base, with 6 bases between them. DNA of the CDR3: TGCAGCGTGGTAACGAACACTGAAGCTTTCTTT. It specifies CSVVTNTEAFF.

The genes are TRBV2 and TRBJ1-5; D is undetermined. Germline V lookup: CDR1 SNHLY, CDR2 FYNNEI. There are 14 residues in the CDR3. The germline V and J ends were trimmed by 5 bases and 2 bases, with 10 bases remaining between them. The CDR3 DNA follows: TGTGCCAGCAGTAATTCTGGTGGCAATCAGCCCCAGCATTTT. This codes for CASSNSGGNQPQHF.

This chain joins TRBV27 and TRBJ1-1; no firm D call. The CDR3 extends over 13 amino acids. Germline V gives CDR1 MNHEY, CDR2 SMNVEV (reference sequence). Trimming removed 2 bases at V and 1 base at J, with 5 bases between. The CDR3 region is CASSLVGNTEAFF. CDR3 nucleotide sequence: TGTGCCAGCAGTTTAGTAGGGAACACTGAAGCTTTCTTT.

This sequence joins TRBV5-1 and TRBJ2-5; 8 nucleotides line up with TRBD1. CDR1 and CDR2 from the germline V gene are SGHRS and YFSETQ. The CDR3 sequence is 16 residues long. V dropped 5 bases and J dropped 5; count of bases not matched to a gene: 14. As DNA, the CDR3 is TGCGCCAGCAGGACAGGGGCTACAAGATTAGGGGAGACCCAGTACTTC. Translated, it gives CASRTGATRLGETQYF. Drawing the rest from reference TRBV5-1 and TRBJ2-5, the complete variable domain is KAGVTQTPRYLIKTRGQQVTLSCSPISGHRSVSWYQQTPGQGLQFLFEYFSETQRNKGNFPGRFSGRQFSNSRSEMNVSTLELGDSALYLCASRTGATRLGETQYFGPGTRLLVL.

A word on this clone: Compared with germline, one end of the junction differs, possibly owing to a read error. The chain couples TRBV15 to TRBJ2-7; D not resolved. Germline lookup yields CDR1 LNHNV and CDR2 YYDKDF (reference sequence). The CDR3 consists of 11 residues. The CDR3 spells CATSRDGSQVF. CDR3 sequence (DNA): TGTGCCACCAGCAGAGATGGTAGCCAGGTCTTC.

This clone was seen repeatedly, ten times or more. Here the CDR3 DNA reads TGTGCCAGCAGCTCTGGGACAGCAACTAATGAAAAACTGTTTTTT. Residues: CASSSGTATNEKLFF. V usage is TRBV7-9 and J usage is TRBJ1-4; 7 nucleotides agree with TRBD1. This CDR3 is 15 amino acids long. Trimming took 4 bases from V and 0 from J; bases not matched to a gene: 2. Germline CDR1 is SEHNR and CDR2 is FQNEAQ (reference sequence).

The chain links TRBV10-3 to TRBJ1-2; D not resolved. Germline CDR1 and CDR2: ENHRY and SYGVKD. Deletions cut 11 bases from V and 8 bases from J, with 24 bases between. The CDR3 sequence is 14 residues long. The CDR3 spells CAAWRDDGLMGYTF. As DNA, the CDR3 is TGTGCCGCCTGGAGAGACGACGGACTTATGGGCTACACCTTC.

V gene TRBV5-6 combines with J gene TRBJ2-5; D unclear. The length of the CDR3 is 14 residues. The germline V gene encodes CDR1 SGHDT and CDR2 YYEEEE. V was shortened by 2 bases and J by 5 bases, with 13 bases between the two germline ends. CDR3 bases: TGTGCCAGCAGCTTTTTCGAGATCATGGAGACCCAGTACTTC. Translated, it gives CASSFFEIMETQYF. The full variable domain, with the rest looked up from reference TRBV5-6 and TRBJ2-5, is DAGVTQSPTHLIKTRGQQVTLRCSPKSGHDTVSWYQQALGQGPQFIFQYYEEEERQRGNFPDRFSGHQFPNYSSELNVNALLLGDSALYLCASSFFEIMETQYFGPGTRLLVL.

This clone appeared a few times. The chain carries TRBV30 and TRBJ1-3, with D hard to call. V was cut by 3 bases and J by 0 bases, with 6 bases left in between. The CDR3 has 13 residues. CDR1 and CDR2 (germline): GTSNPN, SVGIG (reference sequence). CDR3 DNA: TGTGCCTGGAGGTCTAGCTCTGGAAACACCATATATTTT. This translates into CAWRSSSGNTIYF.

This clone was detected only a few times. The CDR3 coding sequence is TGTGCCATCAGTGAGCGACAGGGAAACACCGGGGAGCTGTTTTTT. This codes for CAISERQGNTGELFF. The chain carries TRBV10-3 and TRBJ2-2; 7 nucleotides agree with TRBD1. Germline V gene sequence: CDR1 ENHRY, CDR2 SYGVKD. V gave up 2 bases and J gave up 2 bases; unmatched junction bases: 2. The length of the CDR3 is 15 residues.

V gene TRBV4-2 combines with J gene TRBJ2-3; 13 bases are a match to TRBD2. CDR1 is LGHNA and CDR2 is YNFKEQ in the germline V gene. Trimming at V came to 1 base and at J to 6 bases, leaving 7 bases not matched to a gene. This CDR3 contains 17 residues. CDR3 in amino acids: CASSQVGLAGESDTQYF. The CDR3 region has the DNA TGTGCCAGCAGCCAAGTTGGACTAGCGGGGGAGTCGGATACGCAGTATTTT.

The J gene is TRBJ2-7, the V gene TRBV27; D is possibly TRBD2 (5 bases). Trimming pared 4 bases from V and 6 bases from J, leaving 22 bases between. Germline V gene data show CDR1 as MNHEY and CDR2 as SMNVEV (reference sequence). CDR3 length: 16 amino acids. CDR3: CASSSEEETPEGEQYF. CDR3 nucleotide sequence: TGTGCCAGCAGTTCGGAGGAGGAGACCCCAGAGGGCGAGCAGTACTTC.

V is TRBV7-8 and J is TRBJ2-5; 7 bases line up with TRBD1. V dropped 1 base and J dropped 3; count of bases not matched to a gene: 23. The CDR3 has 21 amino acids. Germline V gene data show CDR1 as SGHVS and CDR2 as FQNEAQ. The CDR3 DNA reads as TGTGCCAGCAGCTTAGACGTATGGCGTAGGACAGGTCAAGCATGGGAAGAGACCCAGTACTTC. Amino acids: CASSLDVWRRTGQAWEETQYF.

This clone qualifies as medium-sized. V usage is TRBV4-2 and J usage is TRBJ2-7, with a possible D match to TRBD2 (6 bases). The CDR3 consists of 15 residues. V lost 1 base, J lost 5 bases, and 15 bases lay in between. Germline lookup yields CDR1 LGHNA and CDR2 YNFKEQ. DNA for the CDR3: TGTGCCAGCAGCCAAGGGGAGCGGGCTCCCCACGAGCAGTACTTC. Its protein is CASSQGERAPHEQYF.

The chain joins TRBV13 to TRBJ2-5; D not resolved. Per the germline V gene, CDR1 is PRHDT and CDR2 is FYEKMQ (reference sequence). The CDR3 has 16 amino acids. The V gene lost 1 base and the J gene lost 7 bases, with 19 bases spanning the gap. The DNA for the CDR3 is TGTGCCAGCAGCTTAGCTCCTAAAGCCTTAAAGGCGACCCAGTACTTC. Translating it yields CASSLAPKALKATQYF.

The table lists this clone with a few counts. The V gene is TRBV5-1, the J gene TRBJ1-4, with 7 positions matching TRBD1. The CDR3 spans 15 residues. Germline V CDR1 and CDR2: SGHRS, YFSETQ. V lost 5 bases, J lost 1 base, and 5 bases stayed unmatched. CDR3 sequence reads: CASSWNRGTNEKLFF. The CDR3 DNA reads TGCGCCAGCAGTTGGAACAGGGGAACTAATGAAAAACTGTTTTTT.

The chain recombines TRBV27 with TRBJ2-7; D remains ambiguous. There are 13 residues in the CDR3. The V end lost 10 bases, the J end lost 4 bases, and 17 bases lay between the germline ends. Germline V gene lookup returns CDR1 MNHEY and CDR2 SMNVEV (reference sequence). The CDR3 nucleotides are TGTGCCACCCTCGACTCACATCTTTACGAGCAGTACTTC. This codes for CATLDSHLYEQYF.

This clone was picked up a small number of times. This chain's CDR3 is CASSPGQGHSPLHF. In DNA form, the CDR3 reads TGTGCCAGCAGCCCGGGACAGGGGCATTCACCCCTCCACTTT. The genes are TRBV13 and TRBJ1-6; 10 bases are a match to TRBD1. Germline CDR1 and CDR2: PRHDT and FYEKMQ (reference sequence). The CDR3 has 14 residues. Trimming took 5 bases from V and 8 from J; bases not matched to a gene: 3.

The CDR3 sequence is CASRPRQGNNYGYTF. The CDR3 nucleotides are TGCGCCAGCAGACCTAGACAGGGGAACAACTATGGCTACACCTTC. The rearrangement joins TRBV5-1 to TRBJ1-2; 8 positions agree with TRBD1. The V segment lost 5 bases and the J segment 2 bases; nucleotides outside the gene matches: 8. This CDR3 is 15 amino acids long. The germline CDR1 and CDR2 sequences are SGHRS and YFSETQ.

The CDR3 coding sequence is TGTGCCAGCAGGAATCCTTTTTTCGGGGACCAGTACTTC. Translating it yields CASRNPFFGDQYF. This chain connects TRBV6-5 to TRBJ2-5; D possibly corresponds to TRBD2 (5 bases). CDR3 length equals 13 residues. The germline CDR1 and CDR2 sequences are MNHEY and SVGAGI. Between the trimmed V and J ends, which lost 6 bases and 10 bases, there was a span of 18 bases.

The chain couples TRBV30 to TRBJ1-1; D is unclear. The CDR3 spans 12 residues. V was shortened by 3 bases and J by 1 base, with 6 bases between the two germline ends. Germline V gene lookup returns CDR1 GTSNPN and CDR2 SVGIG (reference sequence). CDR3 protein: CAWSPANTEAFF. DNA for the CDR3: TGTGCCTGGAGCCCAGCGAACACTGAAGCTTTCTTT.

In its sample, this clone was seen a few times. V gene TRBV7-8 combines with J gene TRBJ2-2, with D possibly being TRBD2 (6 bases). In germline, CDR1 is SGHVS, CDR2 FQNEAQ. The CDR3 contains 17 residues. Trimming took 0 bases from V and 4 from J, leaving 15 bases between them. CDR3 DNA sequence: TGTGCCAGCAGCTTAGCGATGGCGGGGAGACCCACCGGGGAGCTGTTTTTT. It encodes CASSLAMAGRPTGELFF.

This clone appeared a few times. The rearrangement joins TRBV29-1 to TRBJ1-2; D gene uncertain. Germline CDR1 is SQVTM and CDR2 is ANQGSEA. The CDR3 sequence is 11 residues long. Deletions cut 3 bases from V and 6 bases from J, with 8 bases between. CDR3 bases: TGCAGCGTTGACCACAACCATGGCTACACCTTC. As protein: CSVDHNHGYTF.

The V and J genes are TRBV4-1 and TRBJ2-5; TRBD1 might be the D (6 bases). Per germline, CDR1 MGHRA and CDR2 YSYEKL. The CDR3 is made up of 14 amino acids. The ends were cut back, 4 bases at V and 1 base at J, with 10 bases in the middle. The CDR3 sequence is CASSPDRSQETQYF. The CDR3, as DNA: TGCGCCAGCAGCCCCGACAGGAGCCAAGAGACCCAGTACTTC.

V usage is TRBV6-1 and J usage is TRBJ1-1; tentatively, D is TRBD1 (5 bases). V lost 11 bases and J lost 1, with 8 bases in between. Germline values: CDR1 MNHNS, CDR2 SASEGT. The CDR3 length is 11 residues. The CDR3 DNA reads as TGTGCCTTGACAGAGAACACTGAAGCTTTCTTT. Protein: CALTENTEAFF.